The 10 T cell receptor beta chains given below trace back to one sample, sequenced in a study of monozygotic twins with inflammatory bowel disease. From its re-call of the 5' RACE reads, TCRdb lists each CDR3 protein once, without DNA. The sample has about 300,000 distinct CDR3 sequences, and its top ten clones hold about 5%. Sequencing was performed on blood. Source of these receptors: a human donor with ulcerative colitis or Crohn's disease, or a healthy co-twin of an affected twin (not recorded which).

The CDR3 reads CASSLTTTDGRQPQHF. The gene calls are TRBV5-5 and TRBJ1-5; TCRdb reports TRBD1, a call that lacks DNA to check it against. This CDR3 is built from 16 residues. From germline, CDR1 is SGHKS and CDR2 YYEKEE (reference sequence).

This chain links TRBV20-1 with TRBJ2-1; TCRdb selects TRBD2, and the lack of DNA leaves this call unchecked. This CDR3 contains 14 residues. CDR1 is DFQATT and CDR2 is SNEGSKA in the germline V gene (reference sequence). The CDR3 protein is CSAYSTAGGREQFF.

This CDR3 is CASSRRQAGELFF. The chain carries TRBV7-2 and TRBJ2-2. The germline gives CDR1 SGHTA, CDR2 FQGNSA. This CDR3 has 13 amino acids.

The chain joins TRBV20-1 to TRBJ1-2; TCRdb reports TRBD1, a call that lacks DNA to check it against. Per germline, CDR1 DFQATT and CDR2 SNEGSKA (reference sequence). The CDR3 has 15 residues. CDR3 protein: CSARDPAGAGYGYTF.

The J gene is TRBJ1-2, the V gene TRBV6-5; TCRdb selects TRBD1, and the lack of DNA leaves this call unchecked. CDR1 and CDR2 (germline): MNHEY, SVGAGI. This CDR3 has 13 amino acids. The CDR3 loop reads CASSYLGDYGYTF.

The chain joins TRBV6-5 to TRBJ2-2; TCRdb lists TRBD1, though no DNA is available to test this call. The CDR3 extends over 15 amino acids. Germline V lookup: CDR1 MNHEY, CDR2 SVGAGI. CDR3 region: CASSYLIQGHGELFF.

The gene calls are TRBV5-1 and TRBJ2-4. The CDR3 length is 17 residues. Germline V lookup: CDR1 SGHRS, CDR2 YFSETQ. The CDR3 loop is CASSLGSAFGAKNIQYF.

The genes are TRBV6-5 and TRBJ2-4; checking the TCRdb D call of TRBD1 is not possible without DNA. Per germline, CDR1 MNHEY and CDR2 SVGAGI. The CDR3 is made up of 16 amino acids. The CDR3 sequence is CASSYGQGAAKNIQYF.

The chain uses TRBV14 and TRBJ2-1; TCRdb's D call, TRBD1, is unchecked because there is no DNA. This CDR3 region has 13 residues. The V gene's germline CDR1 is SGHDN and CDR2 FVKESK. CDR3 amino acids: CASSYDPPGEQFF.

The V call is TRBV20-1, the J call TRBJ2-3; TCRdb selects TRBD2, and the lack of DNA leaves this call unchecked. Per the germline V gene, CDR1 is DFQATT and CDR2 is SNEGSKA (reference sequence). This CDR3 has 13 amino acids. CDR3 residues: CSVRLAGLDTQYF.